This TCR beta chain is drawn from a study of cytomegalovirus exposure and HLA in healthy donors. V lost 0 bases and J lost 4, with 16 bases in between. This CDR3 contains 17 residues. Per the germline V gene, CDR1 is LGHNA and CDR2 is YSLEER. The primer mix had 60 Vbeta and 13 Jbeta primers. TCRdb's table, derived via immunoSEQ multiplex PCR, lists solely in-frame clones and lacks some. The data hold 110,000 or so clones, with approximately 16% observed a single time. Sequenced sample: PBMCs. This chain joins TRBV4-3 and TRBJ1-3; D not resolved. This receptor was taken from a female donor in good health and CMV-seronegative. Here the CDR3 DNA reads TGCGCCAGCAGCCAAGAGGTTTACAAGTCTTGGGGAAACACCATATATTTT. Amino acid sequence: CASSQEVYKSWGNTIYF.